A selection of T cell receptor beta chains follows, all from one sample in a study of blood T cell repertoires in COVID-19. Assay used: immunoSEQ multiplex PCR; TCRdb lists only in-frame clones, some missing. The table lists over 200,000 clones, around 82% of them singletons. The sample consisted of peripheral blood. Receptors were obtained from a middle-aged woman with active or convalescent COVID-19. The CDR3 runs from the conserved cysteine through the conserved F or W. The order of the fields is V gene, clone size, J gene, D gene, CDR3 protein, CDR3 DNA. The D gene is left open where the match is weak. Only part of the rows carry a size: once, few, many, or a class if the clone is expanded.

v_gene: TRBV5-3; abundance: many; j_gene: TRBJ2-3; d_gene: TRBD2; CDR3aa: CARRISGSPDTQYF; CDR3nt: TGTGCCAGAAGAATTAGCGGGAGTCCAGATACGCAGTATTTT
v_gene: TRBV29-1; abundance: .; j_gene: TRBJ1-1; d_gene: .; CDR3aa: CSVWTVPSNTEAFF; CDR3nt: TGCAGCGTTTGGACAGTCCCCTCCAACACTGAAGCTTTCTTT
v_gene: TRBV29-1; abundance: once; j_gene: TRBJ2-2; d_gene: TRBD2; CDR3aa: CSSSGGDTGELFF; CDR3nt: TGCAGCAGTAGCGGGGGGGACACCGGGGAGCTGTTTTTT
v_gene: TRBV9; abundance: .; j_gene: TRBJ2-5; d_gene: .; CDR3aa: CASSVAGRKETQYF; CDR3nt: TGTGCCAGCAGCGTAGCTGGCAGGAAAGAGACCCAGTACTTC
v_gene: TRBV30; abundance: .; j_gene: TRBJ1-5; d_gene: .; CDR3aa: CAWGKQGNSNQPQHF; CDR3nt: TGTGCCTGGGGAAAACAGGGAAATAGCAATCAGCCCCAGCATTTT
v_gene: TRBV7-2; abundance: few; j_gene: TRBJ1-2; d_gene: .; CDR3aa: CASSLAPQGGRGYTF; CDR3nt: TGTGCCAGCAGCTTAGCGCCACAGGGCGGGCGTGGCTACACCTTC
v_gene: TRBV5-1; abundance: .; j_gene: TRBJ2-2; d_gene: .; CDR3aa: CASTTDSNTGELFF; CDR3nt: TGCGCCAGCACAACAGATTCGAACACCGGGGAGCTGTTTTTT
v_gene: TRBV3-1/TRBV3-2; abundance: .; j_gene: TRBJ2-7; d_gene: .; CDR3aa: CASSQVPTTVPQYF; CDR3nt: TGTGCCAGCAGCCAAGTACCTACCACGGTACCGCAGTACTTC
v_gene: TRBV25-1; abundance: .; j_gene: TRBJ2-1; d_gene: TRBD1; CDR3aa: CASSLTGTYNEQFF; CDR3nt: TGTGCCAGCAGTCTGACAGGGACCTACAATGAGCAGTTCTTC
v_gene: TRBV11-3; abundance: .; j_gene: TRBJ1-1; d_gene: .; CDR3aa: CASCRGEREAFF; CDR3nt: TGTGCCAGCTGCCGTGGGGAGCGGGAAGCTTTCTTT
v_gene: TRBV20-1; abundance: .; j_gene: TRBJ1-1; d_gene: TRBD1; CDR3aa: CSGQGAEAFF; CDR3nt: TGCAGTGGACAGGGAGCTGAAGCTTTCTTT
v_gene: TRBV11-2; abundance: .; j_gene: TRBJ2-1; d_gene: TRBD2; CDR3aa: CASSLNLGLGAYNEQFF; CDR3nt: TGTGCCAGCAGCTTAAACTTAGGACTAGGAGCCTACAATGAGCAGTTCTTC
v_gene: TRBV7-2; abundance: .; j_gene: TRBJ2-1; d_gene: .; CDR3aa: CASSTGHWEFF; CDR3nt: TGTGCCAGCAGCACCGGACACTGGGAGTTCTTC
v_gene: TRBV19; abundance: .; j_gene: TRBJ1-4; d_gene: TRBD1; CDR3aa: CASRPGQGTTNEKLFF; CDR3nt: TGTGCCAGTAGGCCGGGACAGGGGACAACTAATGAAAAACTGTTTTTT
v_gene: TRBV14; abundance: .; j_gene: TRBJ2-1; d_gene: TRBD2; CDR3aa: CASSPSRTSDYNEQFF; CDR3nt: TGTGCCAGCAGCCCCAGCCGGACTAGCGACTACAATGAGCAGTTCTTC
v_gene: TRBV10-3; abundance: .; j_gene: TRBJ1-2; d_gene: .; CDR3aa: CAIKQDTVYGYTF; CDR3nt: TGTGCCATCAAACAGGACACTGTTTATGGCTACACCTTC
v_gene: TRBV28; abundance: .; j_gene: TRBJ2-1; d_gene: TRBD2; CDR3aa: CASSLFAGVTYNEQFF; CDR3nt: TGTGCCAGCAGTTTATTTGCGGGAGTCACCTACAATGAGCAGTTCTTC
v_gene: TRBV12-3/TRBV12-4; abundance: once; j_gene: TRBJ2-7; d_gene: TRBD2; CDR3aa: CASRRGSSYEQYF; CDR3nt: TGTGCCAGCAGGCGGGGGAGCTCCTACGAGCAGTATTTC
v_gene: TRBV28; abundance: .; j_gene: TRBJ1-5; d_gene: .; CDR3aa: CASREGGSQPQHF; CDR3nt: TGTGCCAGCAGGGAGGGTGGAAGTCAGCCCCAGCATTTT
v_gene: TRBV28; abundance: .; j_gene: TRBJ1-5; d_gene: TRBD1; CDR3aa: CASKPQGQGNNQPQHF; CDR3nt: TGTGCCAGCAAACCACAGGGACAGGGGAACAATCAGCCCCAGCATTTT
v_gene: TRBV5-1; abundance: .; j_gene: TRBJ2-3; d_gene: TRBD1; CDR3aa: CASSLRTGGASDTQYF; CDR3nt: TGCGCCAGCAGCTTGCGAACAGGGGGCGCGTCAGATACGCAGTATTTT
v_gene: TRBV25-1; abundance: .; j_gene: TRBJ2-3; d_gene: .; CDR3aa: CASSTLQRPDTQYF; CDR3nt: TGTGCCAGCAGTACGCTCCAGCGCCCAGATACGCAGTATTTT
v_gene: TRBV18; abundance: .; j_gene: TRBJ1-1; d_gene: .; CDR3aa: CASSPAGGEAFF; CDR3nt: TGTGCCAGCTCACCAGCGGGGGGTGAAGCTTTCTTT
v_gene: TRBV23-1; abundance: .; j_gene: TRBJ2-1; d_gene: TRBD1; CDR3aa: CASSPAGTGEYRNEQFF; CDR3nt: TGCGCCAGCAGTCCTGCTGGGACAGGGGAATATCGGAATGAGCAGTTCTTC
v_gene: TRBV5-1; abundance: .; j_gene: TRBJ2-3; d_gene: TRBD1; CDR3aa: CASSLAMGQFSTDTQYF; CDR3nt: TGCGCCAGCAGCTTGGCCATGGGACAGTTCTCCACAGATACGCAGTATTTT
v_gene: TRBV25-1; abundance: .; j_gene: TRBJ2-7; d_gene: .; CDR3aa: CASSGDKGIRSYEQYF; CDR3nt: TGTGCCAGCAGTGGGGATAAGGGGATTCGGTCCTACGAGCAGTACTTC
v_gene: TRBV30; abundance: once; j_gene: TRBJ2-3; d_gene: .; CDR3aa: CAWMESSGLSTDTQYF; CDR3nt: TGTGCCTGGATGGAGAGTAGCGGTCTAAGCACAGATACGCAGTATTTT
v_gene: TRBV5-1; abundance: few; j_gene: TRBJ1-3; d_gene: .; CDR3aa: CASSLAGYSGNTIYF; CDR3nt: TGCGCCAGCAGCTTGGCGGGGTACTCTGGAAACACCATATATTTT
v_gene: TRBV5-1; abundance: once; j_gene: TRBJ2-1; d_gene: TRBD2; CDR3aa: CASSLSTPGLAGRNEQFF; CDR3nt: TGCGCCAGCAGCCTATCTACCCCGGGACTAGCGGGAAGGAATGAGCAGTTCTTC
v_gene: TRBV7-2; abundance: .; j_gene: TRBJ1-1; d_gene: TRBD1; CDR3aa: CASSLQGDTEAFF; CDR3nt: TGTGCCAGCAGCTTACAGGGGGACACTGAAGCTTTCTTT
v_gene: TRBV18; abundance: .; j_gene: TRBJ1-5; d_gene: .; CDR3aa: CASRKGGDQPQHF; CDR3nt: TGTGCCAGCCGAAAAGGCGGGGATCAGCCCCAGCATTTT
v_gene: TRBV15; abundance: .; j_gene: TRBJ2-7; d_gene: TRBD1; CDR3aa: CATSRVDRGTYEQYF; CDR3nt: TGTGCCACCAGCAGAGTGGACAGGGGCACCTACGAGCAGTACTTC
v_gene: TRBV5-1; abundance: .; j_gene: TRBJ1-4; d_gene: TRBD1; CDR3aa: CASSKRPTGAALATNEKLFF; CDR3nt: TGCGCCAGCAGCAAGCGACCGACAGGGGCCGCACTTGCAACTAATGAAAAACTGTTTTTT
v_gene: TRBV12-5; abundance: .; j_gene: TRBJ1-1; d_gene: .; CDR3aa: CASGRTENTEAFF; CDR3nt: TGTGCTAGTGGCAGGACAGAAAACACTGAAGCTTTCTTT
v_gene: TRBV6-1; abundance: .; j_gene: TRBJ2-3; d_gene: .; CDR3aa: CASSEAGDTQYF; CDR3nt: TGTGCCAGCAGTGAAGCCGGAGATACGCAGTATTTT
v_gene: TRBV28; abundance: .; j_gene: TRBJ1-1; d_gene: .; CDR3aa: CASSFSALTEAFF; CDR3nt: TGTGCCAGCAGTTTTAGCGCGCTCACTGAAGCTTTCTTT
v_gene: TRBV11-2; abundance: many; j_gene: TRBJ2-1; d_gene: TRBD1; CDR3aa: CASSLGGRTGSRFF; CDR3nt: TGTGCCAGCAGCTTAGGTGGGAGGACAGGGAGTCGGTTCTTC
v_gene: TRBV4-1; abundance: .; j_gene: TRBJ2-1; d_gene: .; CDR3aa: CASSLSFSGRGEQFF; CDR3nt: TGCGCCAGCAGCCTATCATTTAGCGGTCGAGGTGAGCAGTTCTTC
v_gene: TRBV18; abundance: once; j_gene: TRBJ2-7; d_gene: .; CDR3aa: CASSPGGAQFYEQYF; CDR3nt: TGTGCCAGCTCGCCCGGTGGGGCACAATTCTACGAGCAGTACTTC
v_gene: TRBV6-6; abundance: .; j_gene: TRBJ1-2; d_gene: .; CDR3aa: CASSYEERPYGYTF; CDR3nt: TGTGCCAGCAGTTACGAAGAGCGGCCCTATGGCTACACCTTC